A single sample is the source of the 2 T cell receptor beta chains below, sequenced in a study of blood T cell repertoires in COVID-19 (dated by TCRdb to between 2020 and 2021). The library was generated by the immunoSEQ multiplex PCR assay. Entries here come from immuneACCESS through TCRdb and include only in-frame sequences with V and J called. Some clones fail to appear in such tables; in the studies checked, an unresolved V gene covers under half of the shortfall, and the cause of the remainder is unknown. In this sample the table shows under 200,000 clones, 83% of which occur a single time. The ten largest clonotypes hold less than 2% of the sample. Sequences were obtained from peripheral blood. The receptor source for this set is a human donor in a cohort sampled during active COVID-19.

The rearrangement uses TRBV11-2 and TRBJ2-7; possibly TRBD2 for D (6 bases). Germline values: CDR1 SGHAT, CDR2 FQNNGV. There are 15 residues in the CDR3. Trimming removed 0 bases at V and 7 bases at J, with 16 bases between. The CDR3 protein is CASSLDEGLRIEQYF. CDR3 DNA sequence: TGTGCCAGCAGCTTAGATGAGGGACTCAGGATAGAGCAGTACTTC.

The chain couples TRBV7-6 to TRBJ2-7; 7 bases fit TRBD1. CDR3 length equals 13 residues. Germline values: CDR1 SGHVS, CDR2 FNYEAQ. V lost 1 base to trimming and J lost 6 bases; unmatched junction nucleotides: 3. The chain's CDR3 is CASSLESGGEQYF. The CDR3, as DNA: TGTGCCAGCAGCTTAGAGTCAGGGGGCGAGCAGTACTTC.